The 27 T cell receptor beta chains below come from one sample, sequenced in a study of blood T cell repertoires in COVID-19. Repertoires were generated with immunoSEQ multiplex PCR, while TCRdb's copy carries only in-frame clones and drops some. Of about 49,000 clones in the sample, roughly 70% were seen once. Source material: peripheral blood. These receptor sequences come from a woman aged 70-85 years with acute or convalescent COVID-19.

This clone appeared a few times. V gene TRBV10-2 combines with J gene TRBJ1-5; 7 bases fit TRBD1. The V gene's germline CDR1 is WSHSY and CDR2 SAAADI. This CDR3 comprises 14 residues. V lost 4 bases and J lost 6; bases outside the gene matches: 6. The CDR3 here is CASSGRGRGQPQHF. The CDR3 bases are TGCGCCAGCAGTGGAAGGGGGCGCGGTCAGCCCCAGCATTTT.

The CDR3 here is CASSLPTGQNNEKLFF. In DNA, the CDR3 is TGCGCCAGCAGCTTGCCCACAGGTCAAAATAATGAAAAACTGTTTTTT. The V and J genes are TRBV5-1 and TRBJ1-4, with a weak D call TRBD1 (5 bases). CDR3 length equals 16 residues. The germline gives CDR1 SGHRS, CDR2 YFSETQ. Trimming took off 1 base at V and 4 bases at J, with 14 bases between the two ends.

The genes are TRBV5-6 and TRBJ2-5, with no clear D. The V and J ends lost 0 bases and 5 bases respectively, with 5 bases between them. Germline V gene data show CDR1 as SGHDT and CDR2 as YYEEEE. This CDR3 region has 12 residues. In nucleotides, the CDR3 is TGTGCCAGCAGCTTGGGTCGGGAGACCCAGTACTTC. This sequence encodes CASSLGRETQYF.

The chain employs TRBV29-1 and TRBJ2-1, with TRBD2 identical over 8 bases. Germline loops: CDR1 SQVTM, CDR2 ANQGSEA. This CDR3 is 14 amino acids long. V lost 4 bases, J lost 7 bases, and 9 bases stayed unmatched. CDR3 coding DNA: TGCAGCGTTGGACGCGGGAGGTGGAGGAATGAGCAGTTCTTC. Its translation is CSVGRGRWRNEQFF.

This clone was observed a handful of times. The chain couples TRBV4-1 to TRBJ2-7, with D perhaps matching TRBD1 (6 bases). The CDR3 is made up of 13 amino acids. Trimming removed 3 bases from V and 2 bases from J, with 8 bases in between. Germline assignment: CDR1 MGHRA and CDR2 YSYEKL. DNA of the CDR3: TGCGCCAGCAGCCAGAGACAGGCCTACGAGCAGTACTTC. It translates to CASSQRQAYEQYF.

The J gene is TRBJ1-2, the V gene TRBV24-1, with TRBD1 as a possible D gene (6 bases). This CDR3 is 14 amino acids long. Germline-derived CDR1 and CDR2 are KGHDR and SFDVKD. Deletions cut 2 bases from V and 2 bases from J, with 8 bases between. CDR3 bases: TGTGCCACCAGTGATTACAGGGACAACTATGGCTACACCTTC. Its protein is CATSDYRDNYGYTF.

This rearrangement joins TRBV27 to TRBJ1-1; perhaps TRBD1 as D (5 bases). Germline V CDR1 and CDR2: MNHEY, SMNVEV (reference sequence). The CDR3 totals 16 residues. Trimming removed 4 bases from V and 5 bases from J, with 20 bases in between. CDR3 DNA sequence: TGTGCCAGCAGTTCCCCCGGACATTCTGGCTGGACTGAAGCTTTCTTT. Amino acid sequence: CASSSPGHSGWTEAFF.

V gene TRBV28 combines with J gene TRBJ1-2, with 7 bases fitting TRBD1. Germline loops: CDR1 MDHEN, CDR2 SYDVKM. The CDR3 loop spans 13 amino acids. The V gene end was trimmed by 6 bases and the J gene end by 7 bases; junction bases not matched to a gene: 8. The CDR3 here is CASSFRGHSGYTF. The CDR3 DNA is TGTGCCAGCAGCTTTAGGGGGCACAGTGGCTACACCTTC.

This chain links TRBV27 with TRBJ2-3; the D gene is possibly TRBD1 (5 bases). CDR1 is MNHEY, CDR2 SMNVEV, per germline (reference sequence). This CDR3 contains 14 residues. V was trimmed by 5 bases and J by 3 bases, leaving 12 bases between them. Here the CDR3 DNA reads TGTGCCAGCAGTAGAAATAGGGGTACAGATACGCAGTATTTT. Encoded protein: CASSRNRGTDTQYF.

The chain is built from TRBV19 and TRBJ1-4; 7 bases map to TRBD1. Germline assignment: CDR1 LNHDA and CDR2 SQIVND (reference sequence). The V and J ends lost 6 bases and 8 bases, in that order; junction bases with no gene match: 6. This CDR3 comprises 13 residues. CDR3 protein: CASRVGGTEKLFF. CDR3 bases: TGTGCCAGTAGGGTAGGGGGCACGGAAAAACTGTTTTTT.

The genes are TRBV5-4 and TRBJ2-5; 12 nucleotides line up with TRBD2. Losses at the gene ends were 1 base for V and 3 bases for J; bases not matched to a gene: 7. The CDR3 totals 17 residues. Germline V gene sequence: CDR1 SGHNT, CDR2 YYREEE (reference sequence). The CDR3 bases are TGTGCCAGCAGCTTGCGGCTAGCGGGAGGGCCTGAAGAGACCCAGTACTTC. Translated: CASSLRLAGGPEETQYF.

This chain joins TRBV11-2 and TRBJ2-5, with D perhaps TRBD2 (5 bases). V lost 1 base to trimming and J lost 5 bases, with 14 bases between them. Germline lookup yields CDR1 SGHAT and CDR2 FQNNGV. The length of the CDR3 is 15 residues. CDR3: CASSLVASKMETQYF. The CDR3, as DNA: TGTGCCAGCAGCTTAGTAGCTAGCAAAATGGAGACCCAGTACTTC.

In DNA, the CDR3 is TGCAGTGCTAGTGGCGGGGGTCTGGAGACTGAAGCTTTCTTT. Translated: CSASGGGLETEAFF. The chain couples TRBV20-1 to TRBJ1-1, with D tentatively TRBD1 (5 bases). The CDR3 loop spans 14 amino acids. Trimming removed 3 bases at V and 5 bases at J, with 16 bases between. The germline CDR1 and CDR2 sequences are DFQATT and SNEGSKA (reference sequence).

This chain connects TRBV11-2 to TRBJ2-2; 7 positions match TRBD2. Looked up from germline, CDR1 is SGHAT and CDR2 is FQNNGV. The CDR3 extends over 15 amino acids. The ends lost 0 bases at V and 5 bases at J; junction bases unmatched: 3. The CDR3 DNA reads as TGTGCCAGCAGCTTAGAAGCGGGGAGTACCGGGGAGCTGTTTTTT. This sequence encodes CASSLEAGSTGELFF. Together with reference TRBV11-2 and TRBJ2-2, the CDR3 gives the full variable domain: EAGVAQSPRYKIIEKRQSVAFWCNPISGHATLYWYQQILGQGPKLLIQFQNNGVVDDSQLPKDRFSAERLKGVDSTLKIQPAKLEDSAVYLCASSLEAGSTGELFFGEGSRLTVL.

The J gene is TRBJ1-5, the V gene TRBV29-1; D possibly corresponds to TRBD1 (5 bases). The CDR3 is made up of 14 amino acids. V shed 5 bases and J shed 0 bases, with 11 bases lying between them. Germline V gives CDR1 SQVTM, CDR2 ANQGSEA. The CDR3 region is CSVQEGLSNQPQHF. CDR3 nucleotides: TGCAGCGTTCAGGAGGGGCTTAGCAATCAGCCCCAGCATTTT.

The J gene is TRBJ1-1, the V gene TRBV5-1, with a weak D call TRBD1 (6 bases). The CDR3 consists of 15 residues. V dropped 3 bases and J dropped 7 bases, with 19 bases sitting between them. Germline V gene sequence: CDR1 SGHRS, CDR2 YFSETQ. As DNA, the CDR3 is TGCGCCAGCAGCTCACCGGACAGAAACGATATTGAAGCTTTCTTT. Translating gives CASSSPDRNDIEAFF.

The table lists this clone with a few counts. CDR3 DNA: TGCGCCAGCAGCTTTTTCCTCGACAGGGGCCAAGAGACCCAGTACTTC. Amino acid sequence: CASSFFLDRGQETQYF. The chain uses TRBV5-1 and TRBJ2-5; TRBD1 matches at 8 bases. V was clipped by 2 bases and J by 1 base; unmatched bases: 7. CDR3 size: 16 residues. CDR1 and CDR2 (germline): SGHRS, YFSETQ.

This sequence joins TRBV10-1 and TRBJ2-2; possible D gene TRBD1, 5 bases. The CDR3 is 13 residues long. Trimming shortened V by 2 bases and J by 5 bases, and 6 bases separated the two germline ends. Germline lookup yields CDR1 WNHNN and CDR2 SYGVQD (reference sequence). The CDR3 bases are TGCGCCAGCAGTGAGGCAGGGACCGGGGAGCTGTTTTTT. Its protein is CASSEAGTGELFF.

This clone was found a few times. The chain is built from TRBV6-5 and TRBJ1-1; D is uncertain. CDR3 length equals 14 residues. The ends were cut back, 5 bases at V and 1 base at J, with 11 bases in the middle. The germline V gene encodes CDR1 MNHEY and CDR2 SVGAGI. CDR3 residues: CASSIGGKNTEAFF. The CDR3 DNA sequence: TGTGCCAGCAGTATCGGTGGTAAGAACACTGAAGCTTTCTTT.

The chain is built from TRBV5-1 and TRBJ2-3; D possibly corresponds to TRBD2 (6 bases). The CDR3 has 15 amino acids. V was pared by 3 bases and J by 3 bases, with 14 bases between. Per germline, CDR1 SGHRS and CDR2 YFSETQ. CDR3 amino acids: CASSSSGAVTDTQYF. In DNA, the CDR3 is TGCGCCAGCAGCTCGTCGGGAGCGGTAACAGATACGCAGTATTTT.

This clone was seen just once. The J gene is TRBJ1-6, the V gene TRBV21-1. TRBV21-1 counts as a pseudogene. The CDR3 loop spans 17 amino acids. Here the CDR3 DNA reads TGTGCCAGCAGCACGGGGGTTTGGAGCTCCTATAATTCACCCCTCCACTTT. It encodes CASSTGVWSSYNSPLHF.

The rearrangement links TRBV12-5 to TRBJ2-3, with a weak D call TRBD2 (6 bases). V lost 6 bases and J 4 bases, leaving 11 bases between the germline ends. Germline CDR1 and CDR2: LGHNT and FRNRAP. The CDR3 is 13 amino acids. The CDR3 here is CASGPGGADTQYF. CDR3 coding DNA: TGTGCTAGTGGCCCCGGGGGTGCAGATACGCAGTATTTT.

V gene TRBV5-1 combines with J gene TRBJ2-3; maybe TRBD2 (7 bases). This CDR3 comprises 15 residues. The V end lost 3 bases, the J end lost 2 bases, and 13 bases lay between the germline ends. CDR1 and CDR2 from the germline V gene are SGHRS and YFSETQ. The CDR3 spells CASSSLRGHTDTQYF. CDR3 DNA sequence: TGCGCCAGCAGCTCCCTGCGGGGGCACACAGATACGCAGTATTTT.

The rearrangement joins TRBV7-9 to TRBJ2-3; 7 positions match TRBD2. The V and J ends lost 3 bases and 0 bases, in that order; junction bases with no gene match: 6. The CDR3 totals 16 residues. CDR1 is SEHNR and CDR2 is FQNEAQ in the germline V gene (reference sequence). CDR3 in amino acids: CASSFRASGSTDTQYF. CDR3 nucleotide sequence: TGTGCCAGCAGCTTTAGGGCTAGCGGAAGCACAGATACGCAGTATTTT.

This clone was detected only once. The chain carries TRBV30 and TRBJ1-2, with unresolved D. Germline CDR1 and CDR2: GTSNPN and SVGIG (reference sequence). The CDR3 is 12 amino acids. V was shortened by 6 bases and J by 8 bases, with 16 bases between the two germline ends. The chain's CDR3 is CACLDSKRGYTF. The DNA of the CDR3 is TGTGCCTGCTTGGATTCGAAGCGAGGCTACACCTTC.

The chain recombines TRBV24-1 with TRBJ2-5; D ambiguous. Trimming took off 1 base at V and 5 bases at J, with 7 bases between the two ends. Germline V lookup: CDR1 KGHDR, CDR2 SFDVKD. The CDR3 loop spans 13 amino acids. CDR3 sequence: CATSDFLRETQYF. The CDR3 nucleotides read TGTGCCACCAGTGATTTCTTACGGGAGACCCAGTACTTC.

J is TRBJ2-3 and V is TRBV6-5; a possible D gene is TRBD2 (5 bases). V was clipped by 5 bases and J by 0 bases, with 9 bases between them. The germline CDR1 and CDR2 sequences are MNHEY and SVGAGI. This CDR3 contains 14 residues. The CDR3 region has the DNA TGTGCCAGCAGTAAACTAGATAGCACAGATACGCAGTATTTT. This encodes CASSKLDSTDTQYF.